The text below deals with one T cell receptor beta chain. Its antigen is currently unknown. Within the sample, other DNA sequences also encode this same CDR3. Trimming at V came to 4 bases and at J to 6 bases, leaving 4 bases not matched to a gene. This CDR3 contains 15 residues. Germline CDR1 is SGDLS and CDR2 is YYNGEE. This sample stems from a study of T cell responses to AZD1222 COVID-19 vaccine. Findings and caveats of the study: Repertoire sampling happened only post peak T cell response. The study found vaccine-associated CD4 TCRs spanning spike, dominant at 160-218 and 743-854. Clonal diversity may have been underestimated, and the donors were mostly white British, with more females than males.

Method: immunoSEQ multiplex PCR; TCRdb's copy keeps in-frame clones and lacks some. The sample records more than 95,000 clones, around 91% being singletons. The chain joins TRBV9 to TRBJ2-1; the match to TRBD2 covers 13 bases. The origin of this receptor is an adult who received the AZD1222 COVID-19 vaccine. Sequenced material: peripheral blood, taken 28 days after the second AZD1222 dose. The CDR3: CASSPRTSGSNEQFF. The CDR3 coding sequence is TGTGCCAGCAGCCCCCGGACTAGCGGGAGCAATGAGCAGTTCTTC.